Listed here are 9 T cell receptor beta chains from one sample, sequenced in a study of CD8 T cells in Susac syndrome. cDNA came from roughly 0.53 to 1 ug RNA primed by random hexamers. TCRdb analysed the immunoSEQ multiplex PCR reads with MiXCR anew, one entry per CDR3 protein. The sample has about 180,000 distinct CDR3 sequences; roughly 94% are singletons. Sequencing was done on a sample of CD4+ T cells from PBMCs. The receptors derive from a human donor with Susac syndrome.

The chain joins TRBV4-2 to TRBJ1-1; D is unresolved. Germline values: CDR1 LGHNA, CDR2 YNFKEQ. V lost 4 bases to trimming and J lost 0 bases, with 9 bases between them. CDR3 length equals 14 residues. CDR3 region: CASSPWELNTEAFF. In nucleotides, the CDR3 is TGTGCCAGCAGCCCTTGGGAACTGAACACTGAAGCTTTCTTT.

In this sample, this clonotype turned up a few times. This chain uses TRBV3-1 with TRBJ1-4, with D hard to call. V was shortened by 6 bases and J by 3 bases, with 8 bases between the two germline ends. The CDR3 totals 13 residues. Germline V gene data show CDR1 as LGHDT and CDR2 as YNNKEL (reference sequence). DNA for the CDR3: TGTGCCAGCAGTGGGTCGGCTAATGAAAAACTGTTTTTT. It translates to CASSGSANEKLFF.

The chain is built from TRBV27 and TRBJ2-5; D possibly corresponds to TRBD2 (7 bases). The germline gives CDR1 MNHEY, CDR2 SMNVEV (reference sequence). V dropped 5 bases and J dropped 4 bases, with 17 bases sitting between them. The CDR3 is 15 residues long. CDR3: CASSPYGGRGETQYF. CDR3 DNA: TGTGCCAGCAGTCCATACGGGGGGCGGGGAGAGACCCAGTACTTC.

CDR3 sequence (DNA): TGTGCCAGCAAAGATAGCGGGAGCGGCGCAGATACGCAGTATTTT. It yields the protein CASKDSGSGADTQYF. The rearrangement joins TRBV12-3 or TRBV12-4 to TRBJ2-3; 9 nucleotides match TRBD2. This CDR3 contains 15 residues. V shed 7 bases, J shed 4 bases, and the junction held 9 bases outside the gene matches.

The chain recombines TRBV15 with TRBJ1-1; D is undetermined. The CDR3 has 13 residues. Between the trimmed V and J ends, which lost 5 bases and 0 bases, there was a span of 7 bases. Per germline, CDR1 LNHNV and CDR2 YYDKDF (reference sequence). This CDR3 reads CATSYGLNTEAFF. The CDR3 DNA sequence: TGTGCCACCAGCTATGGGCTGAACACTGAAGCTTTCTTT.

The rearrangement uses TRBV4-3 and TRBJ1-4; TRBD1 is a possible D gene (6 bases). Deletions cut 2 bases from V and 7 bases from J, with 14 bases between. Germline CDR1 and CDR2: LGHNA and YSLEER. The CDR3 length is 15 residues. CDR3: CASSQSGVGGEKLFF. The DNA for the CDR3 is TGCGCCAGCAGCCAATCAGGGGTGGGAGGTGAAAAACTGTTTTTT.

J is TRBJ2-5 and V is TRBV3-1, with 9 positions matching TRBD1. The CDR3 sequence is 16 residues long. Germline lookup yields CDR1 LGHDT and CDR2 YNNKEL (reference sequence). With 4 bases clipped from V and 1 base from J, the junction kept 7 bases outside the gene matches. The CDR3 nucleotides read TGTGCCAGCAGCCGCGCGGGACAGGGTCTCCAAGAGACCCAGTACTTC. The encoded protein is CASSRAGQGLQETQYF.

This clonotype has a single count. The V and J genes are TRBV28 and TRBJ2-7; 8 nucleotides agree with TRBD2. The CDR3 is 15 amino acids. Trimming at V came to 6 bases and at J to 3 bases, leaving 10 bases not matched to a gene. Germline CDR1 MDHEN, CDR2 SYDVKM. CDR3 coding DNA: TGTGCCAGCAGAGACTACCCGGGACTAGTCTACGAGCAGTACTTC. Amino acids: CASRDYPGLVYEQYF.

CDR3 amino acids: CASSQVAGGSGQPQHF. CDR3 bases: TGCGCCAGCAGCCAAGTGGCAGGGGGCTCGGGTCAGCCCCAGCATTTT. The V call is TRBV4-1, the J call TRBJ1-5; 8 bases match TRBD1. Trimming at V came to 1 base and at J to 6 bases, leaving 8 bases not matched to a gene. Germline V gene sequence: CDR1 MGHRA, CDR2 YSYEKL. The CDR3 extends over 16 amino acids.